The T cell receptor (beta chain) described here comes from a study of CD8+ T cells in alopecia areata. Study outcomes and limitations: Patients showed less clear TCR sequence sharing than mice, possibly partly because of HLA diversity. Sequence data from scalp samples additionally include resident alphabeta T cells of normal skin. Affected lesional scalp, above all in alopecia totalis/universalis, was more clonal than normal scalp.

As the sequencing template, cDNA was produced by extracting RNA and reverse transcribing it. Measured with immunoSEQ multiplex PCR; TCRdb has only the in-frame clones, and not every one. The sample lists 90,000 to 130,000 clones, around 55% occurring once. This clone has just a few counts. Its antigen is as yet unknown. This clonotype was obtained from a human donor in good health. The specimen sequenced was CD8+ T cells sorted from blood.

This CDR3 is CSVEDGRGAKTQYF. In DNA form, the CDR3 reads TGCAGCGTTGAAGACGGGCGGGGGGCGAAGACCCAGTACTTC. This chain links TRBV29-1 with TRBJ2-5; 8 nucleotides match TRBD2. CDR1 is SQVTM and CDR2 is ANQGSEA in the germline V gene. The V and J ends lost 0 bases and 6 bases, in that order; junction bases with no gene match: 6. The CDR3 runs 14 residues.